What follows are 22 T cell receptor beta chains derived from one specimen sequenced in a study of shared T cell receptors in the human thymus. Method: immunoSEQ multiplex PCR; TCRdb's copy keeps in-frame clones and lacks some. The top ten clones hold 0.01% of a sample with about 660,000 clones, more than 75% of them seen once. These data were also filed under a second study, of human thymus T cells.

Specimen: thymocytes. These receptors were obtained from a boy younger than two with a congenital heart defect.

This chain joins TRBV28 and TRBJ2-3; possible D gene TRBD2, 6 bases. This CDR3 is built from 14 residues. The V gene's germline CDR1 is MDHEN and CDR2 SYDVKM. Trimming pared 5 bases from V and 0 bases from J, leaving 9 bases between. CDR3 in amino acids: CASSGLSSTDTQYF. As DNA, the CDR3 is TGTGCCAGCAGTGGACTAAGCAGCACAGATACGCAGTATTTT.

This clone occurred once. The chain employs TRBV19 and TRBJ2-5, with TRBD2 identical over 8 bases. CDR3 length equals 14 residues. Germline values: CDR1 LNHDA, CDR2 SQIVND (reference sequence). V trimming: 5 bases; J trimming: 5 bases; junction bases outside the gene matches: 7. CDR3 loop: CASSEREGRETQYF. The CDR3 DNA follows: TGTGCCAGTAGTGAACGGGAGGGCCGGGAGACCCAGTACTTC.

This chain links TRBV30 with TRBJ2-1; 10 nucleotides line up with TRBD2. The CDR3 is made up of 14 amino acids. CDR1 and CDR2 (germline): GTSNPN, SVGIG (reference sequence). Trimming cost V 3 bases and J 9 bases; bases outside gene matches: 8. The CDR3 region has the DNA TGTGCCTGGAGCCCTAGCGGGAGTTGGGGTGAGCAGTTCTTC. Amino acids: CAWSPSGSWGEQFF.

J is TRBJ2-1 and V is TRBV4-2; 10 bases align to TRBD2. V shed 3 bases, J shed 3 bases, and the junction held 11 bases outside the gene matches. The CDR3 loop spans 18 amino acids. In germline, CDR1 is LGHNA, CDR2 YNFKEQ. The CDR3 nucleotides are TGTGCCAGCAGCCAGCCGGATAGCGGGAGGAAGCTCTACAATGAGCAGTTCTTC. This translates into CASSQPDSGRKLYNEQFF.

V usage is TRBV4-1 and J usage is TRBJ1-1, with D possibly matching TRBD1 (5 bases). Germline CDR1 and CDR2: MGHRA and YSYEKL. V was cut by 4 bases and J by 6 bases, with 24 bases left in between. This CDR3 has 17 amino acids. The CDR3 here is CASSPTHNRSGEPEAFF. The DNA for the CDR3 is TGCGCCAGCAGCCCAACTCACAACAGGTCGGGGGAGCCTGAAGCTTTCTTT.

The sample holds one count of this clone. The rearrangement joins TRBV4-1 to TRBJ2-3, with TRBD2 matching 7 bases. V was clipped by 1 base and J by 1 base; unmatched bases: 2. This CDR3 is built from 15 residues. Germline assignment: CDR1 MGHRA and CDR2 YSYEKL. CDR3 nucleotide sequence: TGCGCCAGCAGCCAAGTTGGGGGGGGCACAGATACGCAGTATTTT. It yields the protein CASSQVGGGTDTQYF.

The chain couples TRBV5-6 to TRBJ1-3; TRBD1 aligns across 9 bases. The CDR3 has 16 amino acids. Germline CDR1 is SGHDT and CDR2 is YYEEEE. The ends lost 4 bases at V and 5 bases at J; junction bases unmatched: 10. CDR3 nucleotides: TGTGCCAGCAGCCTAGACCGGGACAGGGATAGAAACACCATATATTTT. The encoded protein is CASSLDRDRDRNTIYF.

CDR3: CASSTQGRDQPQHF. In DNA, the CDR3 is TGTGCCAGCAGTACCCAGGGCCGGGATCAGCCCCAGCATTTT. The chain has TRBV6-5 and TRBJ1-5, with a tentative D call TRBD1 (5 bases). The germline V and J ends were trimmed by 5 bases and 5 bases, with 13 bases remaining between them. Germline assignment: CDR1 MNHEY and CDR2 SVGAGI. The CDR3 sequence is 14 residues long.

This clone was observed a handful of times. The J gene is TRBJ2-2, the V gene TRBV7-9; 7 bases fit TRBD1. Germline V lookup: CDR1 SEHNR, CDR2 FQNEAQ (reference sequence). The junction had 4 bases not matched to a gene; V was cut back by 3 bases and J by 3 bases. This CDR3 region has 15 residues. CDR3 nucleotide sequence: TGTGCCAGCAGCTTGATCGGACAGGACACCGGGGAGCTGTTTTTT. This gives the protein CASSLIGQDTGELFF. The complete variable domain, with remaining parts taken from reference TRBV7-9 and TRBJ2-2, reads DTGVSQNPRHKITKRGQNVTFRCDPISEHNRLYWYRQTLGQGPEFLTYFQNEAQLEKSRLLSDRFSAERPKGSFSTLEIQRTEQGDSAMYLCASSLIGQDTGELFFGEGSRLTVL.

Concerning this clone itself: The same CDR3 is also encoded by other DNA sequences in this sample. The V call is TRBV5-1, the J call TRBJ2-7; 7 bases line up with TRBD1. Unmatched junction bases numbered 12, after V lost 7 bases and J lost 2 bases. Germline V CDR1 and CDR2: SGHRS, YFSETQ. The CDR3 contains 15 residues. CDR3 sequence (DNA): TGCGCCAGCCAACCCAGTCGGACAGGTACCTACGAGCAGTACTTC. The encoded protein is CASQPSRTGTYEQYF.

The gene calls are TRBV13 and TRBJ1-1; 7 nucleotides agree with TRBD1. V shed 5 bases and J 8 bases; nucleotides not matched to a gene: 8. CDR1 is PRHDT and CDR2 is FYEKMQ in the germline V gene (reference sequence). The CDR3 sequence is 13 residues long. The CDR3 sequence is CASSRDSPNEAFF. DNA of the CDR3: TGTGCCAGCAGCCGGGACAGTCCCAACGAAGCTTTCTTT.

This chain links TRBV5-8 with TRBJ2-7; 10 nucleotides line up with TRBD1. Unmatched junction bases numbered 13, after V lost 4 bases and J lost 0 bases. The CDR3 runs 18 residues. Germline V gene data show CDR1 as SGHTS and CDR2 as YDEGEE. Written as DNA, the CDR3 is TGTGCCAGCAGCCCCAGACAGGGGGCAGTGCGGACCTCCTACGAGCAGTACTTC. The encoded protein is CASSPRQGAVRTSYEQYF.

The chain recombines TRBV4-3 with TRBJ2-7; D possibly corresponds to TRBD2 (6 bases). Germline V CDR1 and CDR2: LGHNA, YSLEER. The CDR3 length is 16 residues. V was trimmed by 0 bases and J by 2 bases, leaving 14 bases between them. The CDR3 DNA reads as TGCGCCAGCAGCCAAGAAGCAGGAGGGACTGCCTACGAGCAGTACTTC. Translation gives CASSQEAGGTAYEQYF.

This clone appeared a few times. V gene TRBV14 combines with J gene TRBJ2-1; TRBD2 agrees at 8 bases. CDR3 length: 16 residues. Germline V gene sequence: CDR1 SGHDN, CDR2 FVKESK. Trimming removed 0 bases from V and 8 bases from J; junction bases left unmatched: 9. The CDR3 nucleotides are TGTGCCAGCAGCCAAGAGAGATCGGCGGGAGGACATGAGCAGTTCTTC. Translating it yields CASSQERSAGGHEQFF.

A single count supports this clone. The chain combines TRBV7-2 with TRBJ2-3, with 8 bases that match TRBD1. CDR1 and CDR2 (germline): SGHTA, FQGNSA. The CDR3 is made up of 14 amino acids. V was pared by 5 bases and J by 3 bases, with 4 bases of the junction left unmatched. The CDR3 reads CASSPRTGTDTQYF. DNA for the CDR3: TGTGCCAGCAGCCCCCGGACAGGGACAGATACGCAGTATTTT.

This chain joins TRBV7-3 and TRBJ2-7; the D is unclear. With 4 bases removed from V and 3 bases from J, the gap between germline ends came to 10 bases. The germline gives CDR1 SGHTA, CDR2 FQGTGA. The CDR3 consists of 13 residues. CDR3 protein: CASSSQAGYEQYF. DNA of the CDR3: TGTGCCAGCAGCTCCCAGGCAGGCTACGAGCAGTACTTC.

CDR3 in DNA: TGCGCCAGCAGCCAAGATCGACAGGGGGTTTCTGGAAACACCATATATTTT. It specifies CASSQDRQGVSGNTIYF. The V and J genes are TRBV4-1 and TRBJ1-3, with 9 nucleotides matching TRBD1. This CDR3 has 17 amino acids. V trimming: 0 bases; J trimming: 1 base; junction bases outside the gene matches: 4. CDR1 MGHRA and CDR2 YSYEKL come from the germline V gene.

The chain employs TRBV29-1 and TRBJ2-1; a possible D gene is TRBD1 (5 bases). Germline-derived CDR1 and CDR2 are SQVTM and ANQGSEA. Between the trimmed V and J ends, which lost 7 bases and 2 bases, there was a span of 12 bases. The CDR3 is 13 amino acids. CDR3 sequence: CSAGNLTYNEQFF. DNA of the CDR3: TGCAGCGCAGGGAACCTCACCTACAATGAGCAGTTCTTC.

The chain couples TRBV7-2 to TRBJ2-1; D possibly corresponds to TRBD2 (5 bases). The CDR3 length is 13 residues. Germline values: CDR1 SGHTA, CDR2 FQGNSA. V lost 3 bases to trimming and J lost 15 bases, with 18 bases between them. The CDR3, as DNA: TGTGCCAGCAGCTTGGGCCTCCTACTAGTGAGGTTCTTC. The encoded protein is CASSLGLLLVRFF.

This clone showed up just once. The chain has TRBV5-6 and TRBJ2-7, with TRBD2 matching 9 bases. Germline V gene data show CDR1 as SGHDT and CDR2 as YYEEEE. The ends lost 4 bases at V and 1 base at J; junction bases unmatched: 9. The CDR3 covers 16 residues. Here the CDR3 reads CASSPRTSVSSYEQYF. In DNA form, the CDR3 reads TGTGCCAGCAGCCCCCGGACTAGCGTGAGTTCCTACGAGCAGTACTTC. Together with reference TRBV5-6 and TRBJ2-7, the CDR3 gives the full variable domain: DAGVTQSPTHLIKTRGQQVTLRCSPKSGHDTVSWYQQALGQGPQFIFQYYEEEERQRGNFPDRFSGHQFPNYSSELNVNALLLGDSALYLCASSPRTSVSSYEQYFGPGTRLTVT.

The V call is TRBV23-1, the J call TRBJ2-7; tentative D call: TRBD1 (5 bases). TRBV23-1 is an ORF; its function is uncertain. The ends were cut back, 2 bases at V and 1 base at J, with 12 bases in the middle. The CDR3 extends over 15 amino acids. Written as DNA, the CDR3 is TGCGCCAGCAGTCAAGGTCGCAGGGCTTCCTACGAGCAGTACTTC. This gives the protein CASSQGRRASYEQYF.

A word on this clone: Other nucleotide sequences from this sample produce the same CDR3. The J gene is TRBJ2-5, the V gene TRBV29-1; weak D call: TRBD2 (6 bases). V lost 4 bases to trimming and J lost 2 bases, with 8 bases between them. CDR3 length: 12 residues. In germline, CDR1 is SQVTM, CDR2 ANQGSEA. The CDR3: CSVAGLQETQYF. Here the CDR3 DNA reads TGCAGCGTTGCGGGACTTCAAGAGACCCAGTACTTC.